A single T cell receptor (beta chain) is shown here with its context. Data came from immunoSEQ multiplex PCR; TCRdb stores just in-frame clones and leaves some out. The table has 45,000 to 55,000 clones, roughly 80% seen once; the top ten hold less than 20%. These data belong to a study of T cells in localized non-small cell lung cancer. The germline V gene encodes CDR1 MNHNY and CDR2 SVGAGI (reference sequence). The V and J ends lost 2 bases and 1 base respectively, with 8 bases between them. The CDR3 has 14 amino acids. The sample was peripheral blood, taken before any cancer treatment. This receptor was taken from a man between 40 and 69 years old with stage I squamous cell lung carcinoma. This chain uses TRBV6-6 with TRBJ1-1; TRBD1 is a possible D gene (5 bases). The CDR3: CASSYGGTNTEAFF. The CDR3 nucleotides are TGTGCCAGCAGTTACGGGGGGACGAACACTGAAGCTTTCTTT.